One sample yielded the 29 T cell receptor beta chains listed below, sequenced in a study of human T cells and chemical hapten exposure. TCRdb used MiXCR to reprocess the RACE reads, holding one entry per CDR3 protein. Of more than 250,000 distinct CDR3 sequences listed, 7% to 10% are singletons. Time point meaning: pre-sensitization, week 0. Treatment indicated: therapeutic diphenylcyclopropenone sensitization with weekly scalp DPC. The sequenced sample was whole blood, obtained in connection with sensitization to the hapten diphenylcyclopropenone (DPC). The receptors come from a woman in her forties with alopecia areata. Some clones in this sample may be carry-over from other donors' samples.

This clonotype came up a few times. This chain joins TRBV7-9 and TRBJ2-1; the D is unclear. Germline CDR1 is SEHNR and CDR2 is FQNEAQ (reference sequence). The length of the CDR3 is 14 residues. The V gene lost 7 bases and the J gene lost 3 bases, with 13 bases spanning the gap. CDR3: CASTRPAFYNEQFF. The CDR3 DNA reads as TGTGCCAGCACCCGCCCCGCCTTCTACAATGAGCAGTTCTTC.

This clonotype was observed a few times. The rearrangement uses TRBV28 and TRBJ1-6, with D unresolved. The CDR3 runs 13 residues. Germline CDR1 is MDHEN and CDR2 is SYDVKM. Trimming shortened V by 6 bases and J by 14 bases, and 17 bases separated the two germline ends. CDR3 region: CASSLRPEGTLHF. The CDR3 DNA sequence: TGTGCCAGCAGCTTACGGCCTGAAGGAACCCTCCACTTT.

This clonotype was counted a few times. This chain joins TRBV6-5 and TRBJ2-3, with 9 bases fitting TRBD2. Unmatched junction bases numbered 9, after V lost 10 bases and J lost 4 bases. Germline V gene data show CDR1 as MNHEY and CDR2 as SVGAGI. This CDR3 comprises 14 residues. The DNA for the CDR3 is TGTGCCACTGGGTGGACTAGCGCATCAGATACGCAGTATTTT. Its protein is CATGWTSASDTQYF.

This clonotype was detected many times. The rearrangement links TRBV6-6 to TRBJ1-2; unclear D gene. Trimming cost V 7 bases and J 2 bases, with 14 bases left between them. The CDR3 loop spans 14 amino acids. In germline, CDR1 is MNHNY, CDR2 SVGAGI (reference sequence). The CDR3 loop is CASKVHSFNYGYTF. CDR3 DNA sequence: TGTGCCAGCAAGGTTCACAGCTTCAACTATGGCTACACCTTC.

The chain carries TRBV16 and TRBJ1-1; D gene unclear. This CDR3 spans 15 amino acids. The V end lost 0 bases, the J end lost 3 bases, and 11 bases lay between the germline ends. Germline CDR1 KGHSY, CDR2 FQNENV. The CDR3 region is CASSQSNAVYTEAFF. For the CDR3, the DNA is TGTGCCAGCAGCCAATCGAACGCGGTGTACACTGAAGCTTTCTTT.

There are a few counts of this clonotype. This rearrangement joins TRBV7-2 to TRBJ2-1, with TRBD1 matching 9 bases. Germline V gene lookup returns CDR1 SGHTA and CDR2 FQGNSA. CDR3 size: 15 residues. V dropped 6 bases and J dropped 4; count of bases not matched to a gene: 7. CDR3: CASSSRTGDYNEQFF. CDR3 in DNA: TGTGCCAGCAGTTCTCGGACAGGGGATTACAATGAGCAGTTCTTC. Full variable domain (remainder filled in from reference TRBV7-2 and TRBJ2-1): GAGVSQSPSNKVTEKGKDVELRCDPISGHTALYWYRQSLGQGLEFLIYFQGNSAPDKSGLPSDRFSAERTGGSVSTLTIQRTQQEDSAVYLCASSSRTGDYNEQFFGPGTRLTVL.

This chain joins TRBV6-5 and TRBJ1-2, with 7 nucleotides matching TRBD1. The ends lost 5 bases at V and 0 bases at J; junction bases unmatched: 6. This CDR3 comprises 15 residues. The germline gives CDR1 MNHEY, CDR2 SVGAGI. CDR3 sequence (DNA): TGTGCCAGCAGTCCGAGGACAGGAGCTAACTATGGCTACACCTTC. Translating gives CASSPRTGANYGYTF.

This clonotype was observed at least ten times. The CDR3 coding sequence is TGTGCCAGCAGCCAGGGTCTCGGAGATACGCAGTATTTT. This gives the protein CASSQGLGDTQYF. V usage is TRBV14 and J usage is TRBJ2-3; D call uncertain. CDR1 SGHDN and CDR2 FVKESK come from the germline V gene. The CDR3 is 13 residues long. V was clipped by 3 bases and J by 5 bases, with 9 bases between them.

This clonotype has a count of ten or more. The rearrangement links TRBV28 to TRBJ1-2; D is possibly TRBD1 (5 bases). The CDR3 runs to 14 residues. The germline V gene has CDR1 MDHEN and CDR2 SYDVKM. V lost 8 bases and J lost 4, with 17 bases in between. The CDR3 DNA reads as TGTGCCAGCCTCGTTCAGGACGGGACCTATGGCTACACCTTC. Its protein product is CASLVQDGTYGYTF.

This clonotype was found many times. The chain recombines TRBV5-1 with TRBJ2-5; tentatively, D is TRBD1 or TRBD2 (5 bases each). Per germline, CDR1 SGHRS and CDR2 YFSETQ. The CDR3 consists of 15 residues. The V gene lost 0 bases and the J gene lost 1 base, with 10 bases spanning the gap. CDR3 protein: CASSLAWGTQETQYF. The CDR3 DNA follows: TGCGCCAGCAGCTTGGCTTGGGGGACCCAAGAGACCCAGTACTTC.

The genes are TRBV19 and TRBJ2-7; D remains ambiguous. V was trimmed by 3 bases and J by 1 base, leaving 10 bases between them. This CDR3 comprises 14 residues. CDR1 is LNHDA and CDR2 is SQIVND in the germline V gene (reference sequence). CDR3 sequence: CASSIHLVSYEQYF. The CDR3 nucleotides are TGTGCCAGTAGTATCCACCTGGTGTCCTACGAGCAGTACTTC.

This clonotype turned up a few times. For the CDR3, the DNA is TGCGCCAGCAGCCAAGACGGACTAGCAGGGAATGAGCAGTTCTTC. Translated, it gives CASSQDGLAGNEQFF. This chain links TRBV4-3 with TRBJ2-1; 8 bases agree with TRBD2. Per germline, CDR1 LGHNA and CDR2 YSLEER. This CDR3 region has 15 residues. The V segment lost 0 bases and the J segment 7 bases; nucleotides outside the gene matches: 5.

This clonotype has a count of ten or more. J is TRBJ2-7 and V is TRBV28, with D perhaps matching TRBD1 (5 bases). Germline assignment: CDR1 MDHEN and CDR2 SYDVKM. V lost 2 bases and J lost 0, with 14 bases in between. The CDR3 covers 16 residues. The CDR3 sequence is CASSLQGLGNSYEQYF. CDR3 DNA sequence: TGTGCCAGCAGTTTACAGGGCTTGGGGAACTCCTACGAGCAGTACTTC.

This clonotype was counted a few times. J is TRBJ2-7 and V is TRBV4-3; D gene unclear. This CDR3 region has 14 residues. V was cut by 0 bases and J by 3 bases, with 9 bases left in between. From germline, CDR1 is LGHNA and CDR2 YSLEER. CDR3 in amino acids: CASSQDAGYYEQYF. The CDR3 bases are TGCGCCAGCAGCCAAGATGCAGGTTACTACGAGCAGTACTTC.

The rearrangement uses TRBV12-3 or TRBV12-4 and TRBJ2-5, with 9 positions matching TRBD2. There are 17 residues in the CDR3. The J segment lost 2 bases and the V segment lost 5 bases, leaving 12 bases of the junction unmatched. This CDR3 reads CASSLIAGVRLQETQYF. CDR3 bases: TGTGCCAGCAGTCTGATAGCGGGAGTGCGGCTTCAAGAGACCCAGTACTTC.

This clonotype was counted ten times or more. This chain connects TRBV29-1 to TRBJ1-1; D is unclear. Germline CDR1 SQVTM, CDR2 ANQGSEA. The V gene lost 2 bases and the J gene lost 1 base, with 5 bases spanning the gap. This CDR3 comprises 12 residues. The CDR3 here is CSVEWGNTEAFF. CDR3 in DNA: TGCAGCGTTGAATGGGGGAACACTGAAGCTTTCTTT.

This chain uses TRBV20-1 with TRBJ2-3; D gene uncertain. CDR1 is DFQATT, CDR2 SNEGSKA, per germline (reference sequence). The CDR3 is 14 amino acids. V dropped 3 bases and J dropped 2 bases, with 12 bases sitting between them. The DNA for the CDR3 is TGCAGTGCTAGTGGGCACAAAAACACAGATACGCAGTATTTT. It translates to CSASGHKNTDTQYF.

This clonotype has more than one count but fewer than ten. The chain couples TRBV6-1 to TRBJ2-1; either TRBD1 or TRBD2 may fit D (7 bases each). Trimming left V 5 bases short and J 11 bases short, with 13 bases between. This CDR3 region has 12 residues. Germline CDR1 reads MNHNS; CDR2 reads SASEGT. Written as DNA, the CDR3 is TGTGCCAGCAGTCAGGGGGGGGCCCAGCAGTTCTTC. It specifies CASSQGGAQQFF.

This clonotype was seen a single time. The genes are TRBV6-5 and TRBJ2-2, with TRBD1 matching 7 bases. The V gene's germline CDR1 is MNHEY and CDR2 SVGAGI. The ends lost 6 bases at V and 0 bases at J; junction bases unmatched: 7. The CDR3 runs 16 residues. The CDR3 DNA follows: TGTGCCAGCAGAGCCGACAGGGTGGCGAACACCGGGGAGCTGTTTTTT. Translation: CASRADRVANTGELFF.

A few counts support this clonotype. The chain has TRBV9 and TRBJ2-3; D not certain. From germline, CDR1 is SGDLS and CDR2 YYNGEE. The CDR3 is 15 amino acids. V lost 0 bases to trimming and J lost 5 bases, with 13 bases between them. The CDR3 loop is CASSVARSNQDTQYF. In nucleotides, the CDR3 is TGTGCCAGCAGCGTAGCTCGCAGTAACCAAGATACGCAGTATTTT. Full variable domain (missing parts from reference TRBV9 and TRBJ2-3): DSGVTQTPKHLITATGQRVTLRCSPRSGDLSVYWYQQSLDQGLQFLIQYYNGEERAKGNILERFSAQQFPDLHSELNLSSLELGDSALYFCASSVARSNQDTQYFGPGTRLTVL.

Worth noting for this clonotype: A read error is likely, as this CDR3 ends without the conserved phenylalanine or tryptophan. V gene TRBV25-1 combines with J gene TRBJ2-3, with 8 nucleotides matching TRBD1. Germline CDR1 and CDR2: MGHDK and SYGVNS. J gave up 2 bases and V 3 bases, and 7 bases lay outside the gene matches. The CDR3 contains 16 residues. This CDR3 reads CASSDQGAQVTDTQYS. The CDR3, as DNA: TGTGCCAGCAGTGACCAGGGGGCGCAGGTCACAGATACGCAGTATTCT.

The chain couples TRBV14 to TRBJ2-7; D possibly corresponds to TRBD1 (6 bases). Trimming took off 1 base at V and 5 bases at J, with 12 bases between the two ends. Per the germline V gene, CDR1 is SGHDN and CDR2 is FVKESK. The CDR3 is 14 residues long. This CDR3 reads CASSQVGSGDEQYF. CDR3 DNA: TGTGCCAGCAGCCAAGTTGGGTCAGGGGACGAGCAGTACTTC. The full variable domain, completed using reference TRBV14 and TRBJ2-7, is EAGVTQFPSHSVIEKGQTVTLRCDPISGHDNLYWYRRVMGKEIKFLLHFVKESKQDESGMPNNRFLAERTGGTYSTLKVQPAELEDSGVYFCASSQVGSGDEQYFGPGTRLTVT.

The rearrangement uses TRBV5-1 and TRBJ2-3; D is unclear. With 0 bases removed from V and 6 bases from J, the gap between germline ends came to 11 bases. Germline CDR1 and CDR2: SGHRS and YFSETQ. The CDR3 has 14 residues. Here the CDR3 DNA reads TGCGCCAGCAGCTTGGCGTATATTTCTGATACGCAGTATTTT. This codes for CASSLAYISDTQYF. The variable domain in full, completed from reference TRBV5-1 and TRBJ2-3, reads KAGVTQTPRYLIKTRGQQVTLSCSPISGHRSVSWYQQTPGQGLQFLFEYFSETQRNKGNFPGRFSGRQFSNSRSEMNVSTLELGDSALYLCASSLAYISDTQYFGPGTRLTVL.

V and J are TRBV6-2 or TRBV6-3 and TRBJ1-2; D gene unclear. V lost 7 bases and J 5 bases, leaving 17 bases between the germline ends. The CDR3 has 14 amino acids. Germline V CDR1 and CDR2: MNHEY, SVGEGT. CDR3 region: CASTLEGPRYGYTF. CDR3 DNA: TGTGCCAGCACCCTAGAAGGGCCGAGATATGGCTACACCTTC.

This clonotype was observed a few times. The chain is built from TRBV6-2 or TRBV6-3 and TRBJ2-3, with 11 bases that match TRBD2. The CDR3 consists of 16 residues. The germline gives CDR1 MNHEY, CDR2 SVGEGT. Trimming cost V 5 bases and J 6 bases; bases outside gene matches: 10. The CDR3 sequence is CASSRPPGLAEDTQYF. The CDR3 DNA reads as TGTGCCAGCAGTCGCCCTCCGGGACTAGCGGAGGATACGCAGTATTTT.

This clonotype was counted only a few times. The gene calls are TRBV14 and TRBJ2-3; no firm D call. Germline-derived CDR1 and CDR2 are SGHDN and FVKESK. The CDR3 is made up of 13 amino acids. Trimming stripped 0 bases from V and 8 bases from J, with 9 bases between. The CDR3 spells CASSQDVSLTQYF. The CDR3 bases are TGTGCCAGCAGCCAAGATGTCTCCCTTACGCAGTATTTT.

V is TRBV12-3 or TRBV12-4 and J is TRBJ2-5, with a tentative D call TRBD2 (6 bases). This CDR3 comprises 13 residues. Trimming stripped 6 bases from V and 4 bases from J, with 12 bases between. Here the CDR3 reads CASRAGGAETQYF. As DNA, the CDR3 is TGTGCCAGCAGGGCTGGAGGGGCAGAGACCCAGTACTTC.

This clonotype has more than one count but fewer than ten. The chain employs TRBV5-1 and TRBJ2-2, with a possible D match to TRBD2 (6 bases). Germline lookup yields CDR1 SGHRS and CDR2 YFSETQ. There are 15 residues in the CDR3. V lost 6 bases to trimming and J lost 5 bases, with 17 bases between them. The CDR3 DNA follows: TGCGCCAGCACCGTGTCGGGAGTAGGTACCGGGGAGCTGTTTTTT. Its protein is CASTVSGVGTGELFF.

This clonotype was counted at least ten times. CDR3 residues: CASSSRDRGYYGYTF. In DNA form, the CDR3 reads TGTGCCAGCAGCTCCCGTGACAGGGGATACTATGGCTACACCTTC. The V and J genes are TRBV7-2 and TRBJ1-2; 8 bases align to TRBD1. Germline V gene lookup returns CDR1 SGHTA and CDR2 FQGNSA. CDR3 size: 15 residues. J was trimmed by 3 bases and V by 4 bases; bases with no gene match: 7.